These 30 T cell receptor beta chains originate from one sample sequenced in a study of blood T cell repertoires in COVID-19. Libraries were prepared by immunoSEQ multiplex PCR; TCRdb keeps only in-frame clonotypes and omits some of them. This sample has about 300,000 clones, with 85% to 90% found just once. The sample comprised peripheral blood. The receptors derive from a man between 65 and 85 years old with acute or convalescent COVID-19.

This chain's CDR3 is CASSLPGRGEGYTF. CDR3 bases: TGTGCCAGCAGCTTGCCTGGCAGGGGAGAGGGCTACACCTTC. This chain joins TRBV5-4 and TRBJ1-2; D is possibly TRBD1 (6 bases). Germline CDR1 SGHNT, CDR2 YYREEE (reference sequence). Trimming pared 1 base from V and 8 bases from J, leaving 15 bases between. This CDR3 region has 14 residues.

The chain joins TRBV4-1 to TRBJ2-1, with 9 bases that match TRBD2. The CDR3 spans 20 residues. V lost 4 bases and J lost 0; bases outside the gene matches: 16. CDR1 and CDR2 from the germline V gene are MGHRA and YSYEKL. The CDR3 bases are TGCGCCAGCAGCCTGGGAGGAGGGGGAGCGGGAGGAAGCTCCTACAATGAGCAGTTCTTC. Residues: CASSLGGGGAGGSSYNEQFF.

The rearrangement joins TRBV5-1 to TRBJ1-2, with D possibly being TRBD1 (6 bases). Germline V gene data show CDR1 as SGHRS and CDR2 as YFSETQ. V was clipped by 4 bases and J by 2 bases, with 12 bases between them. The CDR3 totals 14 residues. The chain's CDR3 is CASSALTGNYGYTF. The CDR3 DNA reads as TGCGCCAGCAGCGCCCTCACAGGGAACTATGGCTACACCTTC. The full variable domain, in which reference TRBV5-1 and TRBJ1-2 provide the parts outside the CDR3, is KAGVTQTPRYLIKTRGQQVTLSCSPISGHRSVSWYQQTPGQGLQFLFEYFSETQRNKGNFPGRFSGRQFSNSRSEMNVSTLELGDSALYLCASSALTGNYGYTFGSGTRLTVV.

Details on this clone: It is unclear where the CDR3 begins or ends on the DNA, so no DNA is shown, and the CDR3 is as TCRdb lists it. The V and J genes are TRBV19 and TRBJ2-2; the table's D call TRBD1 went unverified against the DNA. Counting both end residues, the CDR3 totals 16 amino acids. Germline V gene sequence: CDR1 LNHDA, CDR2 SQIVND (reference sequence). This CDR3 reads CASSIRARGRTGELFF.

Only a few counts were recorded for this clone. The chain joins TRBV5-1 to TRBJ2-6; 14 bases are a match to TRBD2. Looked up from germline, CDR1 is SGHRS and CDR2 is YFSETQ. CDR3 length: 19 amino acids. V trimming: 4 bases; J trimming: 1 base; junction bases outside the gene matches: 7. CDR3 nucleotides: TGCGCCAGCAGCCCGGGACTAGCGGGAGTTGTGTCTGGGGCCAACGTCCTGACTTTC. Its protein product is CASSPGLAGVVSGANVLTF.

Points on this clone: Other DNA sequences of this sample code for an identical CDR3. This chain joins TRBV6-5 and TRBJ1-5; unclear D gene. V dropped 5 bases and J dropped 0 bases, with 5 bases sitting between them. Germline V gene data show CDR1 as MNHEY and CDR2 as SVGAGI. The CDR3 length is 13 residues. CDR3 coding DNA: TGTGCCAGCAGTCCAAATAGCAATCAGCCCCAGCATTTT. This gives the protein CASSPNSNQPQHF.

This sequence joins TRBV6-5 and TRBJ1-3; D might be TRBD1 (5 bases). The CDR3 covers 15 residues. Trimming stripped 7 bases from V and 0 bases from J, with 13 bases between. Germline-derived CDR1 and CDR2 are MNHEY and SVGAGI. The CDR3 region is CASISGGSSGNTIYF. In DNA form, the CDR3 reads TGTGCCAGCATCTCGGGGGGTTCCTCTGGAAACACCATATATTTT.

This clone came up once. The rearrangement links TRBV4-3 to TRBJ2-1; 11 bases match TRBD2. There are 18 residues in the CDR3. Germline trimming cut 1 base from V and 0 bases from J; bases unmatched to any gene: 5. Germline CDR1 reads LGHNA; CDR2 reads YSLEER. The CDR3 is CASSQAASGRSSYNEQFF. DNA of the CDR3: TGCGCCAGCAGCCAAGCGGCTAGCGGGAGGAGCTCCTACAATGAGCAGTTCTTC.

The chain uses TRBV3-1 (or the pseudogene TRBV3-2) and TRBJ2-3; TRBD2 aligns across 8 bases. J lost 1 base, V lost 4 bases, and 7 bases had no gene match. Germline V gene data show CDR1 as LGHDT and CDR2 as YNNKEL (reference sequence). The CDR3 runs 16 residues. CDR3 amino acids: CASSLWTSSGTDTQYF. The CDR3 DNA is TGTGCCAGCAGCCTTTGGACTAGCTCTGGCACAGATACGCAGTATTTT.

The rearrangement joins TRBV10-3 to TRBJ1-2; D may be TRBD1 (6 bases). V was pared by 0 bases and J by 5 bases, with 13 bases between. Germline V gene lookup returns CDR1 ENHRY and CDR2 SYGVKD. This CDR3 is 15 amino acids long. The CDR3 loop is CAISESGGKRYGYTF. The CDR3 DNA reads TGTGCCATCAGTGAGTCAGGGGGAAAGAGGTATGGCTACACCTTC.

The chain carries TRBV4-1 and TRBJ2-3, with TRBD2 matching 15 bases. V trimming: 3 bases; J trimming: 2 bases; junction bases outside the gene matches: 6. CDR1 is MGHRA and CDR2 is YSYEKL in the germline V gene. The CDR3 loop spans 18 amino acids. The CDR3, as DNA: TGCGCCAGCAGCCAGGCCGGGACTAGCGGGGGGCTCACAGATACGCAGTATTTT. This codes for CASSQAGTSGGLTDTQYF.

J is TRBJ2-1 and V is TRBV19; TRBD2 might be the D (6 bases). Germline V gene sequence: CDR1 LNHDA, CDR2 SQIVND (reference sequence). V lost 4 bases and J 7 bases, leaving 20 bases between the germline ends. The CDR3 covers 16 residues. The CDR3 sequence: CASSTQSGSPQNEQFF. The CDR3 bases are TGTGCCAGTAGTACCCAAAGCGGGTCACCTCAAAATGAGCAGTTCTTC.

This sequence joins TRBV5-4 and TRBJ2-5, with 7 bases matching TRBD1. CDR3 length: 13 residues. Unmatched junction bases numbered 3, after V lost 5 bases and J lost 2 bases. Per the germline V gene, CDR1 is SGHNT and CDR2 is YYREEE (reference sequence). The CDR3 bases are TGTGCCAGCAGGCCACAGGGGCAAGAGACCCAGTACTTC. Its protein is CASRPQGQETQYF.

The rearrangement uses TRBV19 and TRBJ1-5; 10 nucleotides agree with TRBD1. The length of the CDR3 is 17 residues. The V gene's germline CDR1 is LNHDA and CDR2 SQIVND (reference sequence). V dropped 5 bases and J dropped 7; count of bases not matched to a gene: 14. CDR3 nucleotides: TGTGCCAGTAGTTTCCGTCCGGGACAGGGGACTGGGCAGCCCCAGCATTTT. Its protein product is CASSFRPGQGTGQPQHF.

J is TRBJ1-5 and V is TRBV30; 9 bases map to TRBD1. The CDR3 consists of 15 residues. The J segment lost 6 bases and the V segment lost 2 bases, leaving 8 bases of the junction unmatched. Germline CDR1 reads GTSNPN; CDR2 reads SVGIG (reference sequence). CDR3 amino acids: CAWSQGTGSSQPQHF. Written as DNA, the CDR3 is TGTGCCTGGAGTCAAGGGACAGGGTCATCTCAGCCCCAGCATTTT. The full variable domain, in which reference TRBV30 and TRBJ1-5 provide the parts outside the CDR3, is SQTIHQWPATLVQPVGSPLSLECTVEGTSNPNLYWYRQAAGRGLQLLFYSVGIGQISSEVPQNLSASRPQDRQFILSSKKLLLSDSGFYLCAWSQGTGSSQPQHFGDGTRLSIL.

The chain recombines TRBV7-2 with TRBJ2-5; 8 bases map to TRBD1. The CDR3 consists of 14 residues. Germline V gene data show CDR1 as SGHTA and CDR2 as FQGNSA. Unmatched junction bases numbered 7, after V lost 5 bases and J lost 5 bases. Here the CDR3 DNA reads TGTGCCAGCAGCGCGGGGACAGGCAGGGAGACCCAGTACTTC. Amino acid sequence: CASSAGTGRETQYF.

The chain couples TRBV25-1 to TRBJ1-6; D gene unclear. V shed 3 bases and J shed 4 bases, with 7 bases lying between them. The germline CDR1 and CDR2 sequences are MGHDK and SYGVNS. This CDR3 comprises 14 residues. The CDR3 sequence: CASSDAGYNSPLHF. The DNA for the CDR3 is TGTGCCAGCAGTGATGCGGGTTATAATTCACCCCTCCACTTT. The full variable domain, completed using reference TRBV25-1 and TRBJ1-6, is EADIYQTPRYLVIGTGKKITLECSQTMGHDKMYWYQQDPGMELHLIHYSYGVNSTEKGDLSSESTVSRIRTEHFPLTLESARPSHTSQYLCASSDAGYNSPLHFGNGTRLTVT.

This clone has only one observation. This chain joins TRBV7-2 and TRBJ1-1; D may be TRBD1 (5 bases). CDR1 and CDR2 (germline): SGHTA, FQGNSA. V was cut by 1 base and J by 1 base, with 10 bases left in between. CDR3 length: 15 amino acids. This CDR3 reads CASSLDIGQNTEAFF. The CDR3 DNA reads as TGTGCCAGCAGCTTAGACATCGGACAGAACACTGAAGCTTTCTTT.

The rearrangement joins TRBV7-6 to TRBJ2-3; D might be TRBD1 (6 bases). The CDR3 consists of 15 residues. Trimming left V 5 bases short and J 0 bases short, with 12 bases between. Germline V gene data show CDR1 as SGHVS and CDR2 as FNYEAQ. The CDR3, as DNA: TGTGCCAGCAGCCCAGGACAGCCTAGCACAGATACGCAGTATTTT. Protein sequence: CASSPGQPSTDTQYF.

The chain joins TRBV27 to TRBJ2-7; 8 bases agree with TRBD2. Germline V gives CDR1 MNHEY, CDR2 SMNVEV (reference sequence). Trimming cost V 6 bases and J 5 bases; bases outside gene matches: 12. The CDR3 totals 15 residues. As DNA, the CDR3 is TGTGCCAGCAGGACGCGGGGGGCCTTGCGTAACGAGCAGTACTTC. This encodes CASRTRGALRNEQYF.

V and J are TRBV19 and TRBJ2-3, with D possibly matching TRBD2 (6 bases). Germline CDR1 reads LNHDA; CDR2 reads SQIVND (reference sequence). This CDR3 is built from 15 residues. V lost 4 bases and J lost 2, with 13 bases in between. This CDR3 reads CASSRDGGDTDTQYF. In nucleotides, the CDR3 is TGTGCCAGTAGTAGAGACGGAGGGGACACAGATACGCAGTATTTT.

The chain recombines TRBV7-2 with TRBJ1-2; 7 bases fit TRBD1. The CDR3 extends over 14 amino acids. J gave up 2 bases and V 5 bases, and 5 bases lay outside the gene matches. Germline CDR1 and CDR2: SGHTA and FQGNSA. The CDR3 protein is CASSRSRGNYGYTF. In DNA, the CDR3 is TGTGCCAGCAGCCGTTCCAGGGGGAACTATGGCTACACCTTC. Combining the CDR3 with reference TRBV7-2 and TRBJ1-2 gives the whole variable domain GAGVSQSPSNKVTEKGKDVELRCDPISGHTALYWYRQSLGQGLEFLIYFQGNSAPDKSGLPSDRFSAERTGGSVSTLTIQRTQQEDSAVYLCASSRSRGNYGYTFGSGTRLTVV.

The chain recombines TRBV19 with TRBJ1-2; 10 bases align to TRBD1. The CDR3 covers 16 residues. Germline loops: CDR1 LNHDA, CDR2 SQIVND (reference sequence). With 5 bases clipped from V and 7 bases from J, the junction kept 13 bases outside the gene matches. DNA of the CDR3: TGTGCCAGTAGTGCCCAACCGGGACAGGGGCTAAGTGGCTACACCTTC. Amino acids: CASSAQPGQGLSGYTF.

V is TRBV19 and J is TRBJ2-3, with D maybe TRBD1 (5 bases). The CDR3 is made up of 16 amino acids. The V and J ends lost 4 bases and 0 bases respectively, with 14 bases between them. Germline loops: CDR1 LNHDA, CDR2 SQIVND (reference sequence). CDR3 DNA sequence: TGTGCCAGTAGTAAGGGGCTAGAGCCTAGCACAGATACGCAGTATTTT. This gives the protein CASSKGLEPSTDTQYF.

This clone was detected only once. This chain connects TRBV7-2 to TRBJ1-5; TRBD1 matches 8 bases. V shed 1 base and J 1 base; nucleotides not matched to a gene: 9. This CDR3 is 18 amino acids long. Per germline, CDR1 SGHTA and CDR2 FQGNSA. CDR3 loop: CASSLEAGGRGSNQPQHF. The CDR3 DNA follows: TGTGCCAGCAGCTTAGAGGCAGGGGGCCGGGGGAGCAATCAGCCCCAGCATTTT. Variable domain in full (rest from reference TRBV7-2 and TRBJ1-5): GAGVSQSPSNKVTEKGKDVELRCDPISGHTALYWYRQSLGQGLEFLIYFQGNSAPDKSGLPSDRFSAERTGGSVSTLTIQRTQQEDSAVYLCASSLEAGGRGSNQPQHFGDGTRLSIL.

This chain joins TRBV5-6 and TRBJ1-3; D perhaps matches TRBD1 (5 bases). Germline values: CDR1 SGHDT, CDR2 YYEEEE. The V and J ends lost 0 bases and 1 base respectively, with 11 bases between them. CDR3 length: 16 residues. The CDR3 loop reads CASSLGIGTSGNTIYF. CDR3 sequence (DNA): TGTGCCAGCAGCTTGGGGATCGGGACTTCTGGAAACACCATATATTTT.

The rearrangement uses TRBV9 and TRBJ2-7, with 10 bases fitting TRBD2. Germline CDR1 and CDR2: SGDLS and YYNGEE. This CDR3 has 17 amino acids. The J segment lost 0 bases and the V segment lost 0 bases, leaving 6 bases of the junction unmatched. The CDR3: CASSVGSAGGISYEQYF. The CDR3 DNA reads TGTGCCAGCAGCGTAGGGTCAGCGGGAGGGATCTCCTACGAGCAGTACTTC.

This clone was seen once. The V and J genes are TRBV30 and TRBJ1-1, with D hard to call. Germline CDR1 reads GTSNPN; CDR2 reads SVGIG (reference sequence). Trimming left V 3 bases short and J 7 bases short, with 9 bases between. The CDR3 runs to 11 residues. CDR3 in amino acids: CAWSARGEAFF. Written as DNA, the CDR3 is TGTGCCTGGAGCGCCAGAGGTGAAGCTTTCTTT.

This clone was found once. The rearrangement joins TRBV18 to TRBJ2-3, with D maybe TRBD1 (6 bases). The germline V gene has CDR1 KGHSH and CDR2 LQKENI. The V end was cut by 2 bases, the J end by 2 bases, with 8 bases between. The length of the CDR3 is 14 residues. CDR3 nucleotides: TGTGCCAGCTCACCAGGGGACAACACAGATACGCAGTATTTT. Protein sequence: CASSPGDNTDTQYF.

CDR3 sequence reads: CASSPGLGVLYEQYF. For the CDR3, the DNA is TGTGCCAGTAGTCCGGGACTAGGGGTCTTATACGAGCAGTACTTC. The chain combines TRBV19 with TRBJ2-7; 8 positions match TRBD2. CDR1 and CDR2 from the germline V gene are LNHDA and SQIVND (reference sequence). V was pared by 5 bases and J by 4 bases, with 10 bases of the junction left unmatched. The CDR3 extends over 15 amino acids.